The 21 T cell receptor beta chains below all came from one sample that was sequenced in a study of identifying expanded T cells in peripheral blood. The data were produced by immunoSEQ multiplex PCR, yet TCRdb's version contains in-frame clones alone and is incomplete. This table holds some 75,000 clones, 85% to 90% found once. The sequencing sample was made of blood. These receptors all stem from a person aged 18 to 70 in good health.

The chain has TRBV7-6 and TRBJ2-6, with a tentative D call TRBD2 (6 bases). V shed 2 bases and J shed 0 bases, with 8 bases lying between them. The CDR3 runs 16 residues. Germline values: CDR1 SGHVS, CDR2 FNYEAQ. The CDR3 DNA is TGTGCCAGCAGCTTAAGGCGGGGCTCTGGGGCCAACGTCCTGACTTTC. It is translated as CASSLRRGSGANVLTF.

The chain links TRBV29-1 to TRBJ1-2; D ambiguous. CDR1 is SQVTM and CDR2 is ANQGSEA in the germline V gene. This CDR3 is 13 amino acids long. V dropped 5 bases and J dropped 1 base, with 11 bases sitting between them. The CDR3 coding sequence is TGCAGCGTTTATCGGGATCTTAACTATGGCTACACCTTC. Translation gives CSVYRDLNYGYTF.

This clone was counted a few times. V and J are TRBV5-1 and TRBJ2-2; the D gene is possibly TRBD1 (6 bases). Trimming shortened V by 5 bases and J by 6 bases, and 17 bases separated the two germline ends. This CDR3 is built from 15 residues. Germline CDR1 SGHRS, CDR2 YFSETQ. The CDR3: CASRSGAGKAGELFF. The CDR3 nucleotides read TGCGCCAGCAGGTCAGGGGCAGGGAAGGCCGGGGAGCTGTTTTTT.

The chain employs TRBV5-1 and TRBJ2-1; 8 bases are shared with TRBD2. Germline assignment: CDR1 SGHRS and CDR2 YFSETQ. The ends lost 0 bases at V and 7 bases at J; junction bases unmatched: 3. The length of the CDR3 is 14 residues. In DNA, the CDR3 is TGCGCCAGCAGCTTGGTGAAGCGGGAGAATGAGCAGTTCTTC. Translating it yields CASSLVKRENEQFF.

The rearrangement links TRBV9 to TRBJ2-1; D is ambiguous. CDR1 SGDLS and CDR2 YYNGEE come from the germline V gene. The CDR3 totals 14 residues. V shed 3 bases and J shed 6 bases, with 13 bases lying between them. The CDR3: CASSGFLPGNEQFF. In DNA form, the CDR3 reads TGTGCCAGCAGCGGATTCCTACCGGGCAATGAGCAGTTCTTC.

The chain carries TRBV29-1 and TRBJ1-1; D perhaps matches TRBD1 (5 bases). The CDR3 is made up of 13 amino acids. V was clipped by 0 bases and J by 6 bases, with 11 bases between them. Germline CDR1 reads SQVTM; CDR2 reads ANQGSEA. CDR3 DNA sequence: TGCAGCGTTGAAGAGGCGAGGGGCGCTGAAGCTTTCTTT. It is translated as CSVEEARGAEAFF.

The chain has TRBV5-4 and TRBJ1-4; the D gene is possibly TRBD1 (5 bases). Per germline, CDR1 SGHNT and CDR2 YYREEE (reference sequence). The V end was cut by 0 bases, the J end by 7 bases, with 10 bases between. This CDR3 is 14 amino acids long. The CDR3 region has the DNA TGTGCCAGCAGCTTGGCCGGGACCCGTGAAAAACTGTTTTTT. This encodes CASSLAGTREKLFF.

V gene TRBV27 combines with J gene TRBJ2-7; D tentatively fits TRBD1 or TRBD2 (5 bases each). Germline V gene data show CDR1 as MNHEY and CDR2 as SMNVEV (reference sequence). CDR3 length: 14 amino acids. The germline V and J ends were trimmed by 2 bases and 4 bases, with 12 bases remaining between them. The CDR3 coding sequence is TGTGCCAGCAGTTTAGGGACCATTCCGTACGAGCAGTACTTC. Residues: CASSLGTIPYEQYF.

V and J are TRBV10-3 and TRBJ2-1, with 9 nucleotides matching TRBD1. CDR1 and CDR2 from the germline V gene are ENHRY and SYGVKD. This CDR3 contains 15 residues. With 5 bases clipped from V and 6 bases from J, the junction kept 8 bases outside the gene matches. CDR3 loop: CAISWTGVNTNEQFF. The CDR3 nucleotides are TGTGCCATCAGTTGGACAGGGGTAAACACCAATGAGCAGTTCTTC.

The chain joins TRBV9 to TRBJ1-1, with D hard to call. CDR1 SGDLS and CDR2 YYNGEE come from the germline V gene. The CDR3 covers 14 residues. The ends were cut back, 2 bases at V and 1 base at J, with 9 bases in the middle. CDR3 protein: CASSVAQENTEAFF. For the CDR3, the DNA is TGTGCCAGCAGCGTTGCCCAGGAGAACACTGAAGCTTTCTTT.

The V call is TRBV10-3, the J call TRBJ1-2; maybe TRBD1 (5 bases). CDR1 and CDR2 (germline): ENHRY, SYGVKD. The CDR3 contains 17 residues. The V end lost 4 bases, the J end lost 3 bases, and 21 bases lay between the germline ends. In DNA, the CDR3 is TGTGCCATCAGTGTCGGGCCCCCCCAGGGCGTCTACTATGGCTACACCTTC. Its protein is CAISVGPPQGVYYGYTF.

This clone showed up just once. Other nucleotide sequences in the sample specify the same CDR3. The V gene is TRBV27, the J gene TRBJ2-7; D perhaps matches TRBD1 (5 bases). This CDR3 has 14 amino acids. Trimming removed 0 bases from V and 4 bases from J, with 10 bases in between. From germline, CDR1 is MNHEY and CDR2 SMNVEV (reference sequence). The CDR3 nucleotides read TGTGCCAGCAGTTTATCCGCCTCAGGGTACGAGCAGTACTTC. Translated, it gives CASSLSASGYEQYF.

V and J are TRBV5-1 and TRBJ2-2; the D gene could be TRBD1 or TRBD2 (7 bases each). The CDR3 loop spans 15 amino acids. The V and J ends lost 0 bases and 6 bases respectively, with 12 bases between them. Germline V gene sequence: CDR1 SGHRS, CDR2 YFSETQ. CDR3 residues: CASSLAQGGAGELFF. In nucleotides, the CDR3 is TGCGCCAGCAGCTTGGCGCAGGGGGGGGCCGGGGAGCTGTTTTTT.

The J gene is TRBJ2-7, the V gene TRBV6-6; the match to TRBD1 covers 11 bases. Trimming at V came to 6 bases and at J to 4 bases, leaving 8 bases not matched to a gene. The CDR3 has 15 amino acids. Germline V gene lookup returns CDR1 MNHNY and CDR2 SVGAGI (reference sequence). CDR3 in DNA: TGTGCCAGCAGCTTCGGGACAGGGGGATTTTACGAGCAGTACTTC. Encoded protein: CASSFGTGGFYEQYF.

The chain links TRBV7-6 to TRBJ2-1, with D maybe TRBD1 (5 bases). Per germline, CDR1 SGHVS and CDR2 FNYEAQ. CDR3 length equals 13 residues. The ends were cut back, 6 bases at V and 3 bases at J, with 9 bases in the middle. The CDR3 region is CASSRDSYNEQFF. The CDR3 nucleotides read TGTGCCAGCAGTCGCGACAGCTACAATGAGCAGTTCTTC.

The chain uses TRBV5-1 and TRBJ1-1, with a weak D call TRBD1 (5 bases). Germline loops: CDR1 SGHRS, CDR2 YFSETQ. The CDR3 runs 14 residues. Between the trimmed V and J ends, which lost 2 bases and 1 base, there was a span of 9 bases. This CDR3 reads CASSFSQGNTEAFF. DNA of the CDR3: TGCGCCAGCAGCTTCTCTCAGGGGAACACTGAAGCTTTCTTT.

The chain has TRBV19 and TRBJ1-6; weak D call: TRBD1 (6 bases). There are 15 residues in the CDR3. Trimming stripped 8 bases from V and 0 bases from J, with 11 bases between. CDR1 and CDR2 from the germline V gene are LNHDA and SQIVND (reference sequence). The CDR3 DNA follows: TGTGCCAGTCGGACAGCCAGCTCCTATAATTCACCCCTCCACTTT. Translating it yields CASRTASSYNSPLHF.

The chain links TRBV5-1 to TRBJ2-1; 8 bases map to TRBD2. The CDR3 loop spans 14 amino acids. The V gene end was trimmed by 2 bases and the J gene end by 4 bases; junction bases not matched to a gene: 2. Germline CDR1 and CDR2: SGHRS and YFSETQ. CDR3 protein: CASSLAGAYNEQFF. The CDR3 DNA follows: TGCGCCAGCAGCTTAGCGGGGGCTTACAATGAGCAGTTCTTC.

The chain uses TRBV28 and TRBJ2-5; possibly TRBD1 for D (6 bases). This CDR3 spans 13 amino acids. Germline V gene sequence: CDR1 MDHEN, CDR2 SYDVKM. Between the trimmed V and J ends, which lost 10 bases and 2 bases, there was a span of 14 bases. The CDR3 sequence is CATGQIEQETQYF. The CDR3 DNA sequence: TGTGCCACCGGACAGATCGAACAAGAGACCCAGTACTTC.

The CDR3 spells CASSSRTSGSNLRVDTQYF. The CDR3, as DNA: TGTGCCAGCAGTTCCCGGACTAGCGGGAGTAATTTACGAGTAGATACGCAGTATTTT. The chain employs TRBV27 and TRBJ2-3, with TRBD2 matching 13 bases. CDR3 length: 19 amino acids. CDR1 and CDR2 (germline): MNHEY, SMNVEV (reference sequence). After removal of 4 bases from V and 5 bases from J, the junction contained 15 bases not matched to a gene.

The table lists this clone with a few counts. V is TRBV4-3 and J is TRBJ2-3, with 8 bases fitting TRBD1. The CDR3 totals 16 residues. The junction had 5 bases not matched to a gene; V was cut back by 1 base and J by 2 bases. Germline CDR1 reads LGHNA; CDR2 reads YSLEER. The CDR3 DNA follows: TGCGCCAGCAGCCAAGGCCAGGGGGCCAACACAGATACGCAGTATTTT. Residues: CASSQGQGANTDTQYF.